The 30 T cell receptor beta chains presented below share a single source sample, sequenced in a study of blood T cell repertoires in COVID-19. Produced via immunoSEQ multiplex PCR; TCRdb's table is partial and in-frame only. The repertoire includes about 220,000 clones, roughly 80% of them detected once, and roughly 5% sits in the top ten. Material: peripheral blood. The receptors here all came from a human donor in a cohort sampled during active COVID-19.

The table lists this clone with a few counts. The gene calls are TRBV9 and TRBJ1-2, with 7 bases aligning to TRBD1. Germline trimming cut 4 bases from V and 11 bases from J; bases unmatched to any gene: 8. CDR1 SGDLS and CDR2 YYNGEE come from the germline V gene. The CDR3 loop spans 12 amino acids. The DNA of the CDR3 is TGTGCCAGCAGCCCGACGACAGGGCGGTACACCTTC. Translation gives CASSPTTGRYTF.

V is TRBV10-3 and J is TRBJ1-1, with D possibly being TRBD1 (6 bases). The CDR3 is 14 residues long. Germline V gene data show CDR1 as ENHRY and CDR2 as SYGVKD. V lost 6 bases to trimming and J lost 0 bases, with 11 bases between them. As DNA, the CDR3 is TGTGCCATCAGCTCCGGGACACTGAACACTGAAGCTTTCTTT. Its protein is CAISSGTLNTEAFF.

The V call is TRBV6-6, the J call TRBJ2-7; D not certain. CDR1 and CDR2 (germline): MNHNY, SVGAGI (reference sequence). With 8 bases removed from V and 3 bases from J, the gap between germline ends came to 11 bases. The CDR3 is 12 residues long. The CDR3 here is CASSEHYYEQYF. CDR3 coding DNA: TGTGCCAGCTCGGAACACTACTACGAGCAGTACTTC.

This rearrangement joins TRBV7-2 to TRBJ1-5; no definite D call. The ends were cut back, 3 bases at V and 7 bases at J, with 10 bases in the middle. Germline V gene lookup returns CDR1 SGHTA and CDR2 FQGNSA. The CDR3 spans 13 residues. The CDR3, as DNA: TGTGCCAGCAGCTTCGGGGTAGGGCAGCCCCAGCATTTT. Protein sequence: CASSFGVGQPQHF.

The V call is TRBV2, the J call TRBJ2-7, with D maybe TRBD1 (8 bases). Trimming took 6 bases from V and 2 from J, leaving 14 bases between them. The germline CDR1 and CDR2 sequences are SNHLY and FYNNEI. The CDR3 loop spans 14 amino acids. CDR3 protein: CASRRQGTTYEQYF. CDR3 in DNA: TGTGCCAGCAGGAGACAGGGGACTACCTACGAGCAGTACTTC.

For the CDR3, the DNA is TGTGCCAGCAGTTACCTAGCGGCCTACGAGCAGTACTTC. Its protein product is CASSYLAAYEQYF. The chain couples TRBV6-2 or TRBV6-3 to TRBJ2-7; 7 bases match TRBD2. This CDR3 has 13 amino acids. Unmatched junction bases numbered 0, after V lost 2 bases and J lost 2 bases. The germline V gene has CDR1 MNHEY and CDR2 SVGEGT.

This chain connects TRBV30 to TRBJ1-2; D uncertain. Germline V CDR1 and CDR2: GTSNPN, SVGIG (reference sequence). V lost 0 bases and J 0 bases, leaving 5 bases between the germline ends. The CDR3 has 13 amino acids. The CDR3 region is CAWSVGSNYGYTF. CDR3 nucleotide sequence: TGTGCCTGGAGTGTCGGGTCTAACTATGGCTACACCTTC.

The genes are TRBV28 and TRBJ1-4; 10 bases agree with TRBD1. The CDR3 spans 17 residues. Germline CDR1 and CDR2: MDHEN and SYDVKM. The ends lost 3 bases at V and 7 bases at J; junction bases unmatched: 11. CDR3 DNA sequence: TGTGCCAGCAGTTTCCCTCCGTCGACAGGGGGCATTGAAAAACTGTTTTTT. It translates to CASSFPPSTGGIEKLFF.

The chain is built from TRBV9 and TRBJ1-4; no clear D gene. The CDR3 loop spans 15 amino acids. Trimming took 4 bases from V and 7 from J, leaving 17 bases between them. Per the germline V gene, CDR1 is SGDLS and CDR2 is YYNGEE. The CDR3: CASSSSPAATEKLFF. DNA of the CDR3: TGTGCCAGCAGCTCGTCGCCGGCAGCGACTGAAAAACTGTTTTTT. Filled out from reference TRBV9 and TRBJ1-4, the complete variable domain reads DSGVTQTPKHLITATGQRVTLRCSPRSGDLSVYWYQQSLDQGLQFLIQYYNGEERAKGNILERFSAQQFPDLHSELNLSSLELGDSALYFCASSSSPAATEKLFFGSGTQLSVL.

This chain's CDR3 is CASSIGPGQGDTGELFF. CDR3 DNA sequence: TGTGCCAGTAGTATAGGGCCGGGACAGGGGGACACCGGGGAGCTGTTTTTT. The V and J genes are TRBV19 and TRBJ2-2, with 11 bases that match TRBD1. V was clipped by 1 base and J by 3 bases; unmatched bases: 4. Germline values: CDR1 LNHDA, CDR2 SQIVND (reference sequence). The CDR3 loop spans 17 amino acids.

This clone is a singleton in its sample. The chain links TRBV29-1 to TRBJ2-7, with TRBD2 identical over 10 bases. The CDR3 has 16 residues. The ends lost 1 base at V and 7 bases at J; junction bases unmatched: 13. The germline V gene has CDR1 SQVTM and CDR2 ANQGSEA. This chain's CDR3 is CSVEGGSGRRGGEQYF. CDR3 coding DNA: TGCAGCGTTGAAGGGGGTAGCGGGAGGAGAGGAGGAGAGCAGTACTTC.

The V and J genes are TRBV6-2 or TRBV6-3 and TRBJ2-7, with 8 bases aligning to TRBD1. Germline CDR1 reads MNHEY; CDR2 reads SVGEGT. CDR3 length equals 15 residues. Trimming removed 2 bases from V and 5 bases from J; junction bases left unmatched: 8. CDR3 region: CASSYPSTGAHEQYF. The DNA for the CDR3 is TGTGCCAGCAGTTACCCCTCGACAGGGGCCCACGAGCAGTACTTC.

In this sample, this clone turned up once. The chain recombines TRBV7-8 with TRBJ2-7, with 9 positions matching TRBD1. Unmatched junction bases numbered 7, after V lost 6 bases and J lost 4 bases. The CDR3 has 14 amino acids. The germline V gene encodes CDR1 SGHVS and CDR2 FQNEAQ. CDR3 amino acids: CASSPRDREYEQYF. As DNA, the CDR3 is TGTGCCAGCAGTCCCCGGGACAGGGAGTACGAGCAGTACTTC.

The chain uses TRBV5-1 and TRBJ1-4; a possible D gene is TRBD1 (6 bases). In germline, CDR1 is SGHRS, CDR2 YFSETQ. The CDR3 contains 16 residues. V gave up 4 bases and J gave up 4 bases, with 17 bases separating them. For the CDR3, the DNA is TGCGCCAGCAGCCCTACCCCACAGGGAAATAATGAAAAACTGTTTTTT. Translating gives CASSPTPQGNNEKLFF. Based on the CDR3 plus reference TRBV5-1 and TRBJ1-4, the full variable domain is KAGVTQTPRYLIKTRGQQVTLSCSPISGHRSVSWYQQTPGQGLQFLFEYFSETQRNKGNFPGRFSGRQFSNSRSEMNVSTLELGDSALYLCASSPTPQGNNEKLFFGSGTQLSVL.

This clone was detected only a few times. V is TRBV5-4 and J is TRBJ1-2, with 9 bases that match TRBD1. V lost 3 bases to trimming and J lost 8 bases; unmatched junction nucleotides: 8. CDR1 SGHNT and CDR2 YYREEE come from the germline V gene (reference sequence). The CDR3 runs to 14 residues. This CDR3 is CASSSSGTGLGYTF. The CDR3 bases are TGTGCCAGCAGCTCTTCCGGGACAGGGTTGGGCTACACCTTC.

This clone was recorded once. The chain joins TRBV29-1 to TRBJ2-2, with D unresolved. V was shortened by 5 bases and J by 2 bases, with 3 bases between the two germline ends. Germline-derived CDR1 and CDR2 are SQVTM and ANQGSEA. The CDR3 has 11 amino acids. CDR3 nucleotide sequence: TGCAGCGTTCAAAACACCGGGGAGCTGTTTTTT. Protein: CSVQNTGELFF.

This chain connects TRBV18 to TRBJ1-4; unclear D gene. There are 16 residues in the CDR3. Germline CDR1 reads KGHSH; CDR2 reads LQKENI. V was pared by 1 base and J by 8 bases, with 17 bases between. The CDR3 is CASSPQTRERSEKLFF. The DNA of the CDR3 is TGTGCCAGCTCACCACAAACCCGGGAGCGAAGCGAAAAACTGTTTTTT.

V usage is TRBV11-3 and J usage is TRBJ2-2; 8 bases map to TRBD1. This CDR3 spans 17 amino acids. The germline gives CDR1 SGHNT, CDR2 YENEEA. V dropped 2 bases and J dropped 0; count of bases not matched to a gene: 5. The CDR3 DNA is TGTGCCAGCAGCTTATCTTCGGACAGGGCGAACACCGGGGAGCTGTTTTTT. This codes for CASSLSSDRANTGELFF.

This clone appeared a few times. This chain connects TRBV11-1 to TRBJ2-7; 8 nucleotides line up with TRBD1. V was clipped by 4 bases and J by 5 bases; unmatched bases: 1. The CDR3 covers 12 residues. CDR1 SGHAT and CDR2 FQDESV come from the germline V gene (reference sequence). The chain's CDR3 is CASSSGQDEQYF. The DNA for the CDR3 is TGTGCCAGCAGCTCGGGACAGGACGAGCAGTACTTC.

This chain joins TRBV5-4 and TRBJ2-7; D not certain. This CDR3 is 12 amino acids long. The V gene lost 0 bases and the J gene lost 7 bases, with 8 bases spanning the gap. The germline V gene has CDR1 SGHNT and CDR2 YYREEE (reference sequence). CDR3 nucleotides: TGTGCCAGCAGCTTGGCCCCCCGGGAGCAGTACTTC. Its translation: CASSLAPREQYF.

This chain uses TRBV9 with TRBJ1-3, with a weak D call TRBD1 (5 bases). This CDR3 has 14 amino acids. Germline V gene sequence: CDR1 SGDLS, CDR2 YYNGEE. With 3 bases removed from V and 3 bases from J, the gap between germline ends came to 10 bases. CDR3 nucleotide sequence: TGTGCCAGCAGCGCTGGGGCGCATGGAAACACCATATATTTT. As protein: CASSAGAHGNTIYF.

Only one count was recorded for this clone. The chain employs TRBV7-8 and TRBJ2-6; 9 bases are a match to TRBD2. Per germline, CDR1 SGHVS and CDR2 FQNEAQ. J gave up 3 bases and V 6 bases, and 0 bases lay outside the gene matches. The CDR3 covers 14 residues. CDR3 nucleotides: TGTGCCAGCAGGCGGGAGGGTGGGGCCAACGTCCTGACTTTC. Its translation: CASRREGGANVLTF.

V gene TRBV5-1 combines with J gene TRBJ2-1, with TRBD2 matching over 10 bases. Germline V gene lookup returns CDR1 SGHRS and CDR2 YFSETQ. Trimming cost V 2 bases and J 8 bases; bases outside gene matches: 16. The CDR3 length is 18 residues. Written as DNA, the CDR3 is TGCGCCAGCAGCTTATTTTATCCAGCGGGAGGGCCCTCGGATGAGCAGTTCTTC. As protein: CASSLFYPAGGPSDEQFF.

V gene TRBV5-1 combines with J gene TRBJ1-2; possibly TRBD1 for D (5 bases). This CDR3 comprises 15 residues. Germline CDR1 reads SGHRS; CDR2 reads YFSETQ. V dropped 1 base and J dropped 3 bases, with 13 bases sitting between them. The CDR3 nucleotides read TGCGCCAGCAGCTTGAATGCAGGGCGCGACTATGGCTACACCTTC. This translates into CASSLNAGRDYGYTF.

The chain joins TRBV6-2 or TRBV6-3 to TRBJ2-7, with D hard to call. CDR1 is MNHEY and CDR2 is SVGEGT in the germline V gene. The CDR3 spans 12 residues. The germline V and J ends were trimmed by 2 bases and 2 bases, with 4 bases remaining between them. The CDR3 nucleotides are TGTGCCAGCAGTTACAGCGCCTACGAGCAGTACTTC. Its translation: CASSYSAYEQYF.

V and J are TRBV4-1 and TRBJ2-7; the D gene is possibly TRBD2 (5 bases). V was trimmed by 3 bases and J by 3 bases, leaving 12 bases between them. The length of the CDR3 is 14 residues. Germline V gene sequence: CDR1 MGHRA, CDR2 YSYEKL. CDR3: CASSQGIGSYEQYF. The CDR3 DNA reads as TGCGCCAGCAGCCAGGGGATTGGGAGCTACGAGCAGTACTTC.

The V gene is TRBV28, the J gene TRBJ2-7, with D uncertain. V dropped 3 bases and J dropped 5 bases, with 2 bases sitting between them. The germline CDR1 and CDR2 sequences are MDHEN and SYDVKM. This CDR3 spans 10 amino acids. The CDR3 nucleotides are TGTGCCAGCAGTTTCAACGAGCAGTACTTC. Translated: CASSFNEQYF.

CDR3 protein: CASSLGGQPYGYTF. CDR3 coding DNA: TGTGCCAGCAGCTTGGGGGGACAGCCATATGGCTACACCTTC. The V and J genes are TRBV5-6 and TRBJ1-2, with 7 bases aligning to TRBD1. This CDR3 region has 14 residues. V was clipped by 0 bases and J by 5 bases; unmatched bases: 4. CDR1 is SGHDT, CDR2 YYEEEE, per germline.

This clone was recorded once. CDR3 in DNA: TGCGCCAGCAGCTTCAGACAGGGGGTGAACACTGAAGCTTTCTTT. Protein sequence: CASSFRQGVNTEAFF. The gene calls are TRBV5-1 and TRBJ1-1; 9 bases map to TRBD1. The CDR3 contains 15 residues. Per the germline V gene, CDR1 is SGHRS and CDR2 is YFSETQ. With 2 bases clipped from V and 0 bases from J, the junction kept 2 bases outside the gene matches.

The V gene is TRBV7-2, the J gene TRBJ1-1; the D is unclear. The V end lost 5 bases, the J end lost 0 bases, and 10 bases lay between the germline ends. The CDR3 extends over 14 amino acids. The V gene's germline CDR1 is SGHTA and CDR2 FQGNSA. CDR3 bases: TGTGCCAGCAGCCCCGGAGTCTTGAACACTGAAGCTTTCTTT. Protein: CASSPGVLNTEAFF.